This record concerns one T cell receptor (beta chain) sequence. This sample was included in a study of blood T cell repertoires in COVID-19. On the study more broadly: PBMCs, B-cell-depleted T cells, or T cells provided the cDNA or gDNA that made up the material.

The data were produced by immunoSEQ multiplex PCR, yet TCRdb's version contains in-frame clones alone and is incomplete. This table has 100,000 or so clones, roughly 80% appearing once. The CDR3 sequence is 15 residues long. V dropped 1 base and J dropped 2 bases, with 12 bases sitting between them. Germline V gene sequence: CDR1 SGHRS, CDR2 YFSETQ. This clonotype was sampled from a human donor in a cohort sampled during active COVID-19. Material for sequencing was peripheral blood. V is TRBV5-1 and J is TRBJ2-5, with D perhaps matching TRBD1 (6 bases). The CDR3: CASSLSPGQQETQYF. The CDR3 bases are TGCGCCAGCAGCTTGTCTCCCGGACAGCAAGAGACCCAGTACTTC.